Here is one TCR beta chain with its context. The antigen is not known. This may be a read error: a much more frequent sequence differs by one nucleotide. This sample was included in a study of tumor and adjacent non-tumor tissue in lung cancer. Across the study: Approximately 4.2 million productive TCRbeta reads were obtained per sample on average. Overall study results and limits: Top 100 clones took a larger repertoire share in normal lung. Shorter survival was associated with higher TCR diversity in tumors.

TCRbeta libraries were built with three rounds of nested PCR, modified from ARM-PCR. MiXCR was run by TCRdb on the multiplex PCR reads, yielding one entry per CDR3 protein. The sample comprises about 75,000 distinct CDR3 sequences, 60% to 85% of which are singletons, and roughly 12% rests with the top ten. Trimming shortened V by 6 bases and J by 6 bases, and 22 bases separated the two germline ends. The CDR3 has 15 amino acids. Germline loops: CDR1 SGHRS, CDR2 YFSETQ. No cell sorting was done before RNA was extracted from the tissue. Newly diagnosed lung cancer patients had thoracic surgery in China, August–late 2014, without prior chemotherapy.

The clonotype originates from a woman aged 45-59 years with non-small cell lung cancer. This chain uses TRBV5-1 with TRBJ2-7, with a tentative D call TRBD1 (6 bases). The specimen sequenced was lung tumor tissue. CDR3 DNA sequence: TGCGCCAGCATCTCCCAGACAGGTGGTGTAACCGAGCAGTACTTC. This sequence encodes CASISQTGGVTEQYF.